The sequence of this T cell receptor beta chain was determined in a study of CD8 T cells in Susac syndrome. Study observations and caveats: Peak Susac CD8+ clonal expansion occurred in TEMRA cells and active patients.

The RNA input was roughly 0.45 to 1 ug, and it was reverse transcribed with random hexamers. Each CDR3 protein gets one entry after TCRdb re-called the immunoSEQ multiplex PCR reads with MiXCR. The sample consists of more than 95,000 distinct CDR3 sequences, around 94% of them appearing once. The V end lost 6 bases, the J end lost 3 bases, and 11 bases lay between the germline ends. This CDR3 is built from 13 residues. CDR1 and CDR2 from the germline V gene are MNHEY and SMNVEV (reference sequence). Worth noting for this clonotype: Its antigen is unknown.

The TCR was taken from a human donor with Susac syndrome. The chain is built from TRBV27 and TRBJ2-5, with D tentatively TRBD1 (5 bases). Sequencing was performed on CD8+ T cells from PBMCs. CDR3 coding DNA: TGTGCCAGCAGCCCGGACAACGAAGAGACCCAGTACTTC. Translation: CASSPDNEETQYF.